The 10 T cell receptor beta chains in this list originate from one sample, sequenced in a study of cytomegalovirus exposure and HLA in healthy donors. Method: immunoSEQ multiplex PCR; TCRdb's copy keeps in-frame clones and lacks some. The sample holds about 64,000 clones; 95% are singletons and the top ten take approximately 5.4%. The specimen was PBMCs. Receptor source: a woman aged 18 to 35 in good health and CMV-seropositive.

The V and J genes are TRBV28 and TRBJ2-7; 8 bases agree with TRBD1. Trimming at V came to 4 bases and at J to 2 bases, leaving 10 bases not matched to a gene. This CDR3 has 16 amino acids. Germline CDR1 is MDHEN and CDR2 is SYDVKM. This CDR3 reads CASSSSDRGPTYEQYF. CDR3 in DNA: TGTGCCAGCAGTTCCTCCGACAGGGGCCCTACCTACGAGCAGTACTTC.

In its sample, this clone was seen a few times. The genes are TRBV28 and TRBJ2-7; D may be TRBD1 (6 bases). V was cut by 6 bases and J by 4 bases, with 13 bases left in between. Germline values: CDR1 MDHEN, CDR2 SYDVKM. The CDR3 length is 13 residues. The CDR3 DNA reads TGTGCCAGCAGGGGGCAGGGGTGGTACGAGCAGTACTTC. Its translation: CASRGQGWYEQYF.

The chain links TRBV27 to TRBJ1-6; 7 bases agree with TRBD1. This CDR3 is built from 17 residues. The germline V gene encodes CDR1 MNHEY and CDR2 SMNVEV (reference sequence). Unmatched junction bases numbered 7, after V lost 4 bases and J lost 1 base. CDR3 sequence reads: CASSSRTGFSYNSPLHF. As DNA, the CDR3 is TGTGCCAGCAGTTCACGGACAGGTTTTTCCTATAATTCACCCCTCCACTTT.

V and J are TRBV10-3 and TRBJ2-7, with 10 bases fitting TRBD2. The junction had 6 bases not matched to a gene; V was cut back by 0 bases and J by 4 bases. This CDR3 is 16 amino acids long. CDR1 is ENHRY and CDR2 is SYGVKD in the germline V gene. CDR3 coding DNA: TGTGCCATCAGTGAGTCACTAGCGGGACGCATATACGAGCAGTACTTC. As protein: CAISESLAGRIYEQYF.

V is TRBV30 and J is TRBJ2-7; 10 bases agree with TRBD2. Germline V gene lookup returns CDR1 GTSNPN and CDR2 SVGIG (reference sequence). There are 16 residues in the CDR3. After removal of 0 bases from V and 2 bases from J, the junction contained 7 bases not matched to a gene. The DNA of the CDR3 is TGTGCCTGGAGTGTACGGATTAGCGGGAGGCCCTACGAGCAGTACTTC. Residues: CAWSVRISGRPYEQYF.

This clone was observed once. The chain employs TRBV7-9 and TRBJ2-3; D gene uncertain. V was shortened by 8 bases and J by 0 bases, with 12 bases between the two germline ends. Germline CDR1 is SEHNR and CDR2 is FQNEAQ (reference sequence). This CDR3 is built from 14 residues. The CDR3 region is CASGRSPSTDTQYF. As DNA, the CDR3 is TGTGCCAGCGGTAGGAGCCCTAGCACAGATACGCAGTATTTT.

The J gene is TRBJ2-6, the V gene TRBV4-1; 8 positions match TRBD1. The CDR3 covers 20 residues. J was trimmed by 7 bases and V by 0 bases; bases with no gene match: 17. CDR1 is MGHRA, CDR2 YSYEKL, per germline. CDR3 nucleotides: TGCGCCAGCAGCCAAGAGGTCCTAAACAGGGGGGAAATTTCTGCCAACGTCCTGACTTTC. Translation gives CASSQEVLNRGEISANVLTF.

This chain uses TRBV28 with TRBJ1-3; 7 nucleotides line up with TRBD1. This CDR3 has 15 amino acids. The germline gives CDR1 MDHEN, CDR2 SYDVKM. Trimming cost V 5 bases and J 4 bases; bases outside gene matches: 8. The CDR3 loop reads CASSKTGSPGNTIYF. As DNA, the CDR3 is TGTGCCAGCAGTAAGACAGGGAGTCCGGGAAACACCATATATTTT.

V and J are TRBV4-1 and TRBJ2-3, with 10 bases identical to TRBD2. With V trimmed by 4 bases and J by 1 base, 11 bases remained unmatched. The CDR3 contains 18 residues. Germline V gives CDR1 MGHRA, CDR2 YSYEKL. The CDR3 nucleotides are TGCGCCAGCAGCCGTACCGGGACTAGCGACCGAGGCACAGATACGCAGTATTTT. Translation gives CASSRTGTSDRGTDTQYF.

The chain couples TRBV27 to TRBJ2-1; 7 bases fit TRBD2. Germline V gene sequence: CDR1 MNHEY, CDR2 SMNVEV (reference sequence). The CDR3 spans 15 residues. V shed 3 bases, J shed 5 bases, and the junction held 7 bases outside the gene matches. CDR3 loop: CASSLTSWAHNEQFF. The DNA for the CDR3 is TGTGCCAGCAGTTTGACTAGCTGGGCCCACAATGAGCAGTTCTTC.